This is a list of T cell receptor beta chains from one sample in a study of shared clonotypes between healthy human individuals. The protocol was immunoSEQ multiplex PCR, while the TCRdb copy is restricted to in-frame clones and leaves out a portion. The sample holds around 1,000,000 clones; roughly 80% are singletons and the top ten take approximately 0.9%. The sample consisted of memory CD4+ T cells from PBMCs. These TCRs come from a man in his late teens or twenties in good health. Some clones in this sample may be carry-over from other donors' samples. The CDR3 runs from the conserved cysteine through the conserved F or W. A D gene is named only where the DNA matches it firmly. Some rows have no size entry. The others give once, few or many, or a class for an expanded clone.

TRBV5-4,TRBJ2-2,TRBD1,.,TGTGCCAGCAGCTCCATGACAGGGGGCCCCGGGGAGCTGTTTTTT,CASSSMTGGPGELFF
TRBV9,TRBJ1-2,.,.,TGTGCCAGTGGCCTGGATTATGGCTACACCTTC,CASGLDYGYTF
TRBV7-8,TRBJ2-1,TRBD1,.,TGTGCCAGCAGCCCCCGGACAGGGGGCAGGGGGGATGAGCAGTTCTTC,CASSPRTGGRGDEQFF
TRBV15,TRBJ2-1,TRBD2,.,TGTGCCACCGGCGGCGGCGGGAGGGCAACGGGTGAGCAGTTCTTC,CATGGGGRATGEQFF
TRBV14,TRBJ1-3,.,.,TGTGCCAGCAGCCCGGTGCGGCCAACTGGAAACACCATATATTTT,CASSPVRPTGNTIYF
TRBV29-1,TRBJ2-3,TRBD1,.,TGCAGCGTGGTCAGGGACAGTTCGGCGCAGTATTTT,CSVVRDSSAQYF
TRBV6-1,TRBJ2-7,.,.,TGTGCCAGCAGTACAAACCAGGGGATCTACGAGCAGTACTTC,CASSTNQGIYEQYF
TRBV28,TRBJ2-5,.,.,TGTGCCACTCGGCGGGGCACCAGGACCCAGTACTTC,CATRRGTRTQYF
TRBV4-2,TRBJ2-3,.,once,TGTGCCAGGACCCTCGGCCCAATCACAGATACGCAGTATTTT,CARTLGPITDTQYF
TRBV11-2,TRBJ2-3,.,.,TGTGCCAGCAGCTTGGACGGCGCGGCGCAGTATTTT,CASSLDGAAQYF
TRBV7-9,TRBJ1-4,.,.,TGTGCCAGCAGCATCCGGGAGCAAAAACTGTTTTTT,CASSIREQKLFF
TRBV5-1,TRBJ1-5,.,.,TGCGCCAGCAGCTTGGGTCAAGGGGCTGGCCAGCCCCAGCATTTT,CASSLGQGAGQPQHF
TRBV7-8,TRBJ1-5,.,.,TGTGCCAGCAGCTTAGCGGCCCCGAGCAATCAGCCCCAGCATTTT,CASSLAAPSNQPQHF
TRBV5-1,TRBJ2-1,.,.,TGCGCCAGCAGCCCGGGACGTCGAGGACCGGAGCAGTTCTTC,CASSPGRRGPEQFF
TRBV6-4,TRBJ2-7,TRBD1,.,TGTGCCAGCAGTGACCAAACCCGGGACAGGGGGCCCTACGAGCAGTACTTC,CASSDQTRDRGPYEQYF
TRBV2,TRBJ1-2,TRBD1,.,TGTGCCAGCAGAACGACAGGGGGCTCGGTGGGCTACACCTTC,CASRTTGGSVGYTF
TRBV6-5,TRBJ1-2,.,.,TGTGCCAGCAGTTCTCGGACGGTGAGGGAGCTTTGTGGCTACACCTTC,CASSSRTVRELCGYTF
TRBV29-1,TRBJ2-3,TRBD2,.,TGCAGCGTCGGGACTAGCGGGAGAACAGATACGCAGTATTTT,CSVGTSGRTDTQYF
TRBV11-3,TRBJ2-5,.,.,TGTGCCAGCAGCTTAGGGAGGGACGTTAGCGGCCAAGAGACCCAGTACTTC,CASSLGRDVSGQETQYF
TRBV18,TRBJ1-2,TRBD1,.,TGTGCCAGCTCGCCGGGACAGAATGATGGCTACACCTTC,CASSPGQNDGYTF
TRBV5-6,TRBJ1-1,.,.,TGTGCCAGCAGCTTGGGACGCCGGGAGACGAACACTGAAGCTTTCTTT,CASSLGRRETNTEAFF
TRBV5-1,TRBJ2-1,.,.,TGCGCCAGCAGCTGGAGGGTCGGACAGACCGCCTACAATGAGCAGTTCTTC,CASSWRVGQTAYNEQFF
TRBV29-1,TRBJ2-7,.,.,TGCAGCGTTGGGGGGATTACATCTGACGAGCAGTACTTC,CSVGGITSDEQYF
TRBV6-1,TRBJ1-5,.,.,TGTGCCAGCAGTGAACAGGGGAGGGGCCAGCCCCAGCATTTT,CASSEQGRGQPQHF
TRBV13,TRBJ2-3,TRBD2,few,TGTGCCAGCAGGCGTATGGCTAGCGGACCCAGCACAGATACGCAGTATTTT,CASRRMASGPSTDTQYF
TRBV29-1,TRBJ1-2,.,.,TGCAGCGTTGAAGAGGGGGCGGTAGGCTACACCTTC,CSVEEGAVGYTF
TRBV18,TRBJ1-2,TRBD1,.,TGTGCCAGCGCCTCGGGACAGCGAAGCTATGGCTACACCTTC,CASASGQRSYGYTF
TRBV5-1,TRBJ1-1,.,.,TGCGCCAGCAGCCCATCCGGCGGGGAAGCTTTCTTT,CASSPSGGEAFF
TRBV2,TRBJ1-2,TRBD1,.,TGTGCCAGCAGTTACAACAGGGGCCCGAACTATGGCTACACCTTC,CASSYNRGPNYGYTF
TRBV4-2,TRBJ2-1,TRBD2,.,TGTGCCAGCAGCCAGATGACTAGCAGCGATGAGCAGTTCTTC,CASSQMTSSDEQFF
TRBV20-1,TRBJ2-5,.,.,TGCAGTGCTAGAGATCGGGCCCAGTACTTC,CSARDRAQYF
TRBV5-1,TRBJ1-2,.,few,TGCGCCAGCAGAACCGGGACTTCGCCGACAAATGGCTACACCTTC,CASRTGTSPTNGYTF
TRBV28,TRBJ2-1,.,.,TGTGCCAGCCACCTTGGGGGGAGCGCGAACAATGAGCAGTTCTTC,CASHLGGSANNEQFF
TRBV4-1,TRBJ2-3,TRBD2,.,TGCGCCAGCAGGGAGACGAATGCGAAGCGGGATTCAGATACGCAGTATTTT,CASRETNAKRDSDTQYF
TRBV5-1,TRBJ1-4,.,.,TGCGCCAGCAGCTTGGAAGGGCGCGGGACGGAAAAACTGTTTTTT,CASSLEGRGTEKLFF
TRBV7-3,TRBJ2-5,.,.,TGTGCCAGCAGCCGAACAGGGAGAGAGACCCAGTACTTC,CASSRTGRETQYF
TRBV4-1,TRBJ1-1,TRBD1,few,TGCGCCAGCAGCCGTTTACAGGGGGACCGAGAAGCTTTCTTT,CASSRLQGDREAFF
TRBV28,TRBJ2-7,.,.,TGTGCCAGCAGTCTCCGTTCAGAGCAGTACTTC,CASSLRSEQYF
TRBV5-1,TRBJ2-7,.,once,TGCGCCAGCAGCTTTGGAGGATACTTCTCCTACGAGCAGTACTTC,CASSFGGYFSYEQYF
TRBV29-1,TRBJ1-2,.,.,TGCAGCGTTGAAGACGCCTACTATGGCTACACCTTC,CSVEDAYYGYTF
TRBV9,TRBJ2-7,.,.,TGTGCCAGCAGCGTCCAGGGTTCCGAGCAGTACTTC,CASSVQGSEQYF
TRBV5-6,TRBJ1-3,.,.,TGTGCCAGCAGCTTGTCAGGGCTGGGAGGAAACACCATATATTTT,CASSLSGLGGNTIYF
TRBV6-9,TRBJ1-3,TRBD1,.,TGTGCCAGCACCGACCTATCAGGGGGTGTATCTGGAAACACCATATATTTT,CASTDLSGGVSGNTIYF
TRBV5-1,TRBJ2-7,TRBD2,.,TGCGCCAGCAGCTTGGGTGGACTAGGAGTGGTCTACGAGCAGTACTTC,CASSLGGLGVVYEQYF
TRBV5-6,TRBJ2-1,.,few,TGTGCCAGCAGCAGAATTAGCGGTTATTACAATGAGCAGTTCTTC,CASSRISGYYNEQFF
TRBV2,TRBJ1-5,.,once,TGTGCCAGCAGTGCCCGGGACATAGGAAGCAATCAGCCCCAGCATTTT,CASSARDIGSNQPQHF
TRBV21-1,TRBJ2-2,.,.,TGTGCCAGTCAGGGGCCGGTGCGGGGCACCGGGGAGCTGTTTTTT,CASQGPVRGTGELFF
TRBV5-1,TRBJ2-5,TRBD2,.,TGCGCCACCACCCGGGATAGCGGGAGAGGTGAGACCCAGTACTTC,CATTRDSGRGETQYF